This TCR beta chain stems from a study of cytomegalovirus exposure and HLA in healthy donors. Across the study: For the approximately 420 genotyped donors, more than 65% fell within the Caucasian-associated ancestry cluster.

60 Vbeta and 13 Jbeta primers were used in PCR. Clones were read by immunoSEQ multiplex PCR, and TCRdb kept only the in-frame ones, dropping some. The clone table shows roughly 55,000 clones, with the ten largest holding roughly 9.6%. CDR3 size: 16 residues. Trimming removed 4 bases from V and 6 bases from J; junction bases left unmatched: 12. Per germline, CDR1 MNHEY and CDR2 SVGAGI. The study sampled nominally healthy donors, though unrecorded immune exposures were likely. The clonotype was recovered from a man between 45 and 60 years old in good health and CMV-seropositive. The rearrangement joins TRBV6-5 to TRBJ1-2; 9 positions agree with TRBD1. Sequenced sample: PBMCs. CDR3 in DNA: TGTGCCAGCAGTTCCCCCAGACAGGGGGTCTTGGATGGCTACACCTTC. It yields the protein CASSSPRQGVLDGYTF.